The rows below give T cell receptor beta chains drawn from one sample of a study of vaccination and CD4 T cells after COVID-19. MiXCR, run by TCRdb on the PCR reads, gives a single entry per CDR3 protein. This repertoire shows 15,000 to 17,000 distinct CDR3 sequences, roughly two thirds found once; its top ten account for roughly 1.1%. This specimen was CD4+ T cells from blood, taken after SARS-CoV-2 vaccination. The receptors were gathered from a human donor who had recovered from COVID-19. Each CDR3 is given with its conserved first and last residue. Each record gives: J gene, D gene, clone size, V gene, CDR3 DNA, CDR3 protein. D genes are given only for firm matches. Some rows mark clone size as missing; the rest say once, few, many or name a class of expanded clone.

TRBJ2-2 NA NA TRBV6-1 TGTGCCAGCAGCATCCCTAGTGGGGAGCTGTTTTTT CASSIPSGELFF
TRBJ2-3 TRBD2 NA TRBV27 TGTGCCAACCTACCACCGGGACTAGTTCCTGATACGCAGTATTTT CANLPPGLVPDTQYF
TRBJ1-2 NA few TRBV15 TGTGCCACCAGCAGAGATCAGAGTGCAGGTTACGTCTATGGCTACACCTTC CATSRDQSAGYVYGYTF
TRBJ1-5 NA NA TRBV20-1 TGCAGTGCCAGAACGCCCGCTATGCATTATAGCAATCAGCCCCAGCATTTT CSARTPAMHYSNQPQHF
TRBJ1-2 NA NA TRBV4-1 TGCGCCAGCAGCCAACCCACCGTCGCTGAGAATGGCTACACCTTC CASSQPTVAENGYTF
TRBJ1-3 NA NA TRBV19 TGTGCCAGTAGGAAGACTCTGGACACCATATATTTT CASRKTLDTIYF
TRBJ2-2 TRBD2 NA TRBV28 TGTGCCAGCAGTTTATCTCTAGCGGATACCGGGGAGCTGTTTTTT CASSLSLADTGELFF
TRBJ2-7 TRBD2 NA TRBV12-3/TRBV12-4 TGTGCCAGCAGTTTAGCTAGCGGGAGAGTCCAGCAGTACTTC CASSLASGRVQQYF
TRBJ2-5 TRBD2 NA TRBV7-3 TGTGCCAGCAGCTTAGGCTCAGCGGGAGCTTCAGAGACCCAGTACTTC CASSLGSAGASETQYF
TRBJ1-1 NA NA TRBV7-9 TGTGCCAGCAGCTTATCCGGGACATGGAACACTGAAGCTTTCTTT CASSLSGTWNTEAFF